The 2 T cell receptor beta chains listed next were all sequenced from one sample in a study of OX40 agonist ivuxolimab in advanced cancers. The repertoire was sequenced with immunoSEQ multiplex PCR; TCRdb's copy has only in-frame clones and lacks some. The table lists 70,000 to 90,000 clones, around 90% of them singletons. Here the sequenced sample was CD4+ or CD8+ T cells sorted from blood, taken in a trial of the OX40 agonist ivuxolimab. The receptors stem from an adult with an advanced solid tumor such as melanoma, head and neck, liver or kidney cancer.

This rearrangement joins TRBV14 to TRBJ2-5; TRBD2 agrees at 8 bases. The J call is doubtful: the DNA matches TRBJ2-7 better. The V gene's germline CDR1 is SGHDN and CDR2 FVKESK. The CDR3 is 15 amino acids. CDR3 nucleotides: TGTGCCAGCAGTTCCATCTTACTAGCGGCGTACGAGCAGTACTTC. Translating gives CASSSILLAAYEQYF.

A remark on this clone: The sample contains more than one DNA sequence encoding this CDR3. The rearrangement uses TRBV27 and TRBJ1-5, with TRBD1 matching 8 bases. Trimming took 5 bases from V and 2 from J; bases not matched to a gene: 5. The germline gives CDR1 MNHEY, CDR2 SMNVEV (reference sequence). The CDR3 has 15 amino acids. CDR3: CASSPRGQRNQPQHF. The CDR3 nucleotides read TGTGCCAGCAGTCCCAGGGGGCAACGCAATCAGCCCCAGCATTTT.